This T cell receptor beta chain came from a study of PD-L1 blockade in urothelial cancer. Per the germline V gene, CDR1 is SGHRS and CDR2 is YFSETQ. The V gene end was trimmed by 4 bases and the J gene end by 7 bases; junction bases not matched to a gene: 11. The CDR3 has 15 residues. Assay used: immunoSEQ multiplex PCR; TCRdb lists only in-frame clones, some missing. The sample holds 25,000 to 35,000 clones; around 87% are singletons and the top ten take 1.5% to 2%. The material was PBMCs, obtained around atezolizumab (anti-PD-L1) treatment. The J gene is TRBJ2-7, the V gene TRBV5-1; TRBD1 aligns across 10 bases. The receptor comes from a man aged 50 or older with urothelial cancer. CDR3 DNA sequence: TGCGCCAGCAGCGGGGGACAGGGGATTCCTAGGGAGCAGTACTTC. Protein: CASSGGQGIPREQYF. Using reference TRBV5-1 and TRBJ2-7 for the parts outside the CDR3, the full variable domain is KAGVTQTPRYLIKTRGQQVTLSCSPISGHRSVSWYQQTPGQGLQFLFEYFSETQRNKGNFPGRFSGRQFSNSRSEMNVSTLELGDSALYLCASSGGQGIPREQYFGPGTRLTVT.